There are many counts of the clone carrying this TCR beta chain. Sequencing was performed with immunoSEQ multiplex PCR; in TCRdb, only in-frame clones are kept and a portion is missing. The data contain 90,000 to 150,000 clones, approximately 89% of them singletons. The germline V and J ends were trimmed by 4 bases and 4 bases, with 16 bases remaining between them. Germline values: CDR1 MNHEY, CDR2 SMNVEV (reference sequence). The CDR3 consists of 15 residues. These data originate in a study of T cell responses to AZD1222 COVID-19 vaccine. Background on the study: Second-dose intervals near 4 or 12 weeks were combined.

Sequencing used peripheral blood, obtained on day 0 of AZD1222 vaccination. This receptor was obtained from an adult in good health. The chain has TRBV27 and TRBJ1-2, with D possibly matching TRBD1 (5 bases). The CDR3 protein is CASSSLDGGGYGYTF. CDR3 bases: TGTGCCAGCAGTTCTCTGGATGGGGGAGGCTATGGCTACACCTTC.